The T cell receptor beta chain described here comes from a study of blood T cells in healthy people across ages. Combining a sample-barcoded 5' primer with a J-beta primer mix, a second PCR ran for roughly 6 to 12 cycles. Template switching added a 12-random-nucleotide identifier to every cDNA molecule. TCRdb analysed the 5' RACE reads with MiXCR anew, one entry per CDR3 protein. Of almost 1 million distinct CDR3 sequences in the sample, roughly 47% were seen once. The study's findings and limits: Greater diversity and more naive CD4+ cells were seen in long-lived donors than in aged donors.

Sample donors were healthy Caucasian individuals that came from Russia, aged roughly 6 to 95. Concerning this clonotype itself: Its matching antigen is unknown.

CDR3 length: 16 residues. Losses at the gene ends were 6 bases for V and 0 bases for J; bases not matched to a gene: 7. Germline values: CDR1 MNHNS, CDR2 SASEGT. Material for sequencing was blood. The receptor was derived from a woman aged 60-75 years in good health. This sequence joins TRBV6-1 and TRBJ2-7; TRBD1 aligns across 11 bases. The CDR3 region is CASRISGTGGSYEQYF. In DNA form, the CDR3 reads TGTGCCAGCAGAATATCCGGGACAGGGGGCTCCTACGAGCAGTACTTC.